Described below is a single T cell receptor beta chain sequence and its context. TCRdb's table, derived via immunoSEQ multiplex PCR, lists solely in-frame clones and lacks some. The sample includes 75,000 to 100,000 clones, roughly 92% of them seen just once. This specimen belongs to a study of control samples from healthy donors and cancer patients. Per germline, CDR1 SGHRS and CDR2 YFSETQ. The length of the CDR3 is 15 residues. V shed 5 bases, J shed 4 bases, and the junction held 10 bases outside the gene matches. The TCR sequence derives from a human donor in good health. The donor label of this sample is uncertain. The chain employs TRBV5-1 and TRBJ2-3; 7 nucleotides agree with TRBD2. Sequencing was performed on blood. The CDR3 DNA follows: TGCGCCAGCAGTCGGGCGGGGGAACGGGCAGATACGCAGTATTTT. This encodes CASSRAGERADTQYF.